This TCR beta chain was profiled in a study of cytomegalovirus exposure and HLA in healthy donors. The PCR contained 60 Vbeta and 13 Jbeta primers. Produced via immunoSEQ multiplex PCR; TCRdb's table is partial and in-frame only. The data contain around 130,000 clones, 77% of them singletons. As concerns this clone: What it binds is not known.

Study-level results: Some V segments (TRBV6-2 and TRBV6-3 among them) were excluded as indistinguishable. Among immune exposure information, only CMV serostatus was available.

Germline-derived CDR1 and CDR2 are LNHNV and YYDKDF (reference sequence). This CDR3 is 14 amino acids long. V was clipped by 1 base and J by 6 bases, with 10 bases between them. The TCR sequence derives from a woman aged 55 to 70 in good health and CMV-seronegative. The J gene is TRBJ1-5, the V gene TRBV15; no clear D. Material: PBMCs. DNA for the CDR3: TGTGCCACCAGCAGAGGACCCGCGGCTCAGCCCCAGCATTTT. This encodes CATSRGPAAQPQHF.